The source of this T cell receptor beta chain is a study of shared clonotypes between healthy human individuals. Study findings and constraints: Generation probability values for non-shared clonotypes were lower than those for clonotypes shared by all four donors.

On this clone itself: Its target is not known.

Those who donated, Caucasian adults without exception, all lived in Nashville, Tennessee. Germline loops: CDR1 SQVTM, CDR2 ANQGSEA. The CDR3 is 18 residues long. V was cut by 7 bases and J by 2 bases, with 29 bases left in between. Only in-frame clones appear in the TCRdb table, and some are missing; sequencing was by immunoSEQ multiplex PCR. Among more than 900,000 clones listed, around 82% were seen once. The rearrangement uses TRBV29-1 and TRBJ2-5, with a possible D match to TRBD2 (6 bases). The TCR was taken from a man younger than 35 in good health. Some clones in this sample may be carry-over from other donors' samples. Sequencing used memory CD4+ T cells from PBMCs. The subset here: CD45RA-negative fraction. In DNA form, the CDR3 reads TGCAGCGCATCCAAGGGGACTGGGTTTAGAAGCGGACAAGAGACCCAGTACTTC. It translates to CSASKGTGFRSGQETQYF.